This T cell receptor beta chain was identified during a study of graft-versus-host responses after intestinal transplantation. Whole-study context: Multivisceral, liver-intestinal, or isolated intestinal transplants were performed in recipients. General observations from the study: Allografts from individuals with graft-donor T cell macrochimerism displayed high graft-versus-host to host-versus-graft clonal ratios. Early declines in HvG clones that occurred post-transplant were associated with peak circulating GvH clone levels. GvH clonotypes were identified within recipient marrow, with a subset emerging first in ileum or blood.

Of note for this clone: Antigen unknown.

Some clones are missing from TCRdb's copy, which holds only in-frame ones; the method was immunoSEQ multiplex PCR. The repertoire holds 80,000 or so clones, with 80% to 95% as singletons. Trimming stripped 1 base from V and 5 bases from J, with 9 bases between. CDR3 length: 14 residues. Germline V lookup: CDR1 SGHTA, CDR2 FQGNSA. The source material was PBMCs, sampled 98 days after intestinal transplantation. This TCR derives from a human patient who received an intestinal transplant, so some T cells may come from the graft donor. The chain links TRBV7-2 to TRBJ1-5, with D hard to call. Here the CDR3 reads CASSLGRFYQPQHF. The CDR3 nucleotides are TGTGCCAGCAGCTTAGGGAGGTTTTATCAGCCCCAGCATTTT.